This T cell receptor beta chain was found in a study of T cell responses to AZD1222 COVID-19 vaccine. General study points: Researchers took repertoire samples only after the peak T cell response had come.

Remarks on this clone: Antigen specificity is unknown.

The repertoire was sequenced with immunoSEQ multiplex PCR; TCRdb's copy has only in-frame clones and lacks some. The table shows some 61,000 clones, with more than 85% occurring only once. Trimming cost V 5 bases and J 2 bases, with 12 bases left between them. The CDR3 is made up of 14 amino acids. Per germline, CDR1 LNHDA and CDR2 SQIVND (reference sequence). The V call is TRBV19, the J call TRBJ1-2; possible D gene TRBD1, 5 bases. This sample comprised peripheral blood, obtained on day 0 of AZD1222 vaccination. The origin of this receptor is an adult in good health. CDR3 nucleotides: TGTGCCAGTAGTGGGGACTGGACGAACTATGGCTACACCTTC. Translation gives CASSGDWTNYGYTF.